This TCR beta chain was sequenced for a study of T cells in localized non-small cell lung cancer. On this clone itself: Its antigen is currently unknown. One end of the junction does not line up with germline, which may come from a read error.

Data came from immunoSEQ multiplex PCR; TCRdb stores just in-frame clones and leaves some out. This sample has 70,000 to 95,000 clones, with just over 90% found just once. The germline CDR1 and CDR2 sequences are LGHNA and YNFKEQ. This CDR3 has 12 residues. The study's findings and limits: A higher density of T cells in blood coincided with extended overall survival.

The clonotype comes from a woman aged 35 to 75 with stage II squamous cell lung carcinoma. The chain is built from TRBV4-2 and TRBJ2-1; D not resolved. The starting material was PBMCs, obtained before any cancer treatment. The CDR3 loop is CASSQTGGRWLF. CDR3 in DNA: TGTGCCAGCAGCCAAACCGGCGGTAGATGGCTCTTC.